This T cell receptor beta chain was obtained from a study of T-cell memory formation after mild COVID-19. Turning to this clonotype: Its specificity is not known.

The CDR3 has 13 residues. V lost 2 bases and J lost 3, with 8 bases in between. From germline, CDR1 is DFQATT and CDR2 SNEGSKA (reference sequence). In TCRdb, the 5' RACE reads were re-called with MiXCR into one record per CDR3 protein. The data show about 200,000 distinct CDR3 sequences, with about 9.2% seen just once and 3.5% held by the top ten. Regarding the study as a whole: Those CD4+ clones that contracted were mainly in CM and EM (CD8+ ones in EMRA).

Sequencing input: PBMCs or a T cell subset sorted from them (not recorded which). This TCR was sampled from a man younger than 35 who had mild COVID-19 (a few samples of this study predate the infection). Cell type and time point are not known. The genes are TRBV20-1 and TRBJ1-5, with a weak D call TRBD1 (5 bases). In DNA form, the CDR3 reads TGCAGTGCTAGAAGGGGCAACAATCAGCCCCAGCATTTT. It encodes CSARRGNNQPQHF.